This entry is about one TCR beta chain. The specificity of this receptor is unknown. HCMV serostatus was determined by detecting HCMV-specific IgG in serum with a commercial ELISA kit. Ficoll density gradient centrifugation was used to isolate peripheral blood mononuclear cells from blood. This entry belongs to a study of T cells expressing NK-cell markers (dated by TCRdb to the early 2020s). About the study as a whole: Three sorted T-cell subsets (CD3+CD56+NKG2C+, CD3+CD56+NKG2C- and CD3+CD56-NKG2C+) from fewer than 10 donors had their TCR beta-chain repertoires profiled. Seven of the eight sequenced donors were HCMV-seropositive and one was HCMV-seronegative. Illumina HiSeq 2000/2500, MiSeq or NextSeq was used to sequence libraries as 2 x 150 bp reads. The study sequenced eight donors, all healthy volunteers chosen at random: three men and five women. The investigation overall reported the following: Those dominant clonotypes were again the most abundant among CD3+CD56-NKG2C+ cells in several donors, at about 25-60.1%. In over five donors, the dominant CD3+CD56+NKG2C+ clonotypes were found to rank among the top 10 CD8+ clonotypes and to make up about 1.0-8% of CD8+ T cells. It remained unclear whether the expanded NKG2C-expressing T cell clones were specific for HCMV antigens.

The germline V gene provides CDR1 MNHEY and CDR2 SVGAGI. The CDR3 contains 18 residues, cysteine and phenylalanine counted. The DNA sequence is not available. The sequencer was an Illumina HiSeq 2000. The TCR beta cDNA libraries were made using 5'RACE template switching, a step that added both a universal primer site and unique molecular identifiers. cDNA synthesis was primed from the TCR beta constant segment and was followed by two successive PCR amplification steps. Processing in the source paper ran as follows. Reads were demultiplexed and grouped by UMI with MIGEC, and clonotypes were assembled and quantified with MiTCR. Only TCR cDNA sequences supported by at least two reads were kept to exclude erroneous sequences. Downstream repertoire analysis used the tcR package, and clonotypes were matched across fractions by CDR3 nucleotide sequence plus V segment. VDJmatch was used to annotate antigen specificity against VDJdb, with one amino acid substitution in CDR3 allowed. TCRdb reprocessed the reads into one record per CDR3 protein sequence, lacking DNA. For this entry, the V and J calls and clone size follow TCRdb and not the study's own pipeline. The table for this sample records 150,000 to 200,000 distinct CDR3 sequences. The top ten constitute around 20% of the sample.

The specimen was blood T cells: a sorted CD56 or NKG2C T cell subset, CD4+ or CD8+ T cells, or bulk PBMC T cells (not recorded which). This receptor was taken from a man aged 18-70 years in good health. The V and J segments used are TRBV6-5 and TRBJ2-1; TCRdb reports TRBD1, a call that lacks DNA to check it against. The CDR3 region has the sequence CASSYSRGQALLDNEQFF.